The 25 T cell receptor beta chains reported below all come from one sample, sequenced in a study of blood T cell repertoires in COVID-19. Clones were sequenced by immunoSEQ multiplex PCR, and TCRdb holds only the in-frame ones, with some missing. The profile shows hundreds of thousands of clones, about 88% of them singletons. The sequencing sample was made of peripheral blood. The receptors here all came from a man aged 18-30 years with COVID-19, enrolled during active disease.

A few counts support this clone. The J gene is TRBJ2-6, the V gene TRBV2; 7 bases are a match to TRBD1. This CDR3 comprises 14 residues. The germline gives CDR1 SNHLY, CDR2 FYNNEI. With V trimmed by 9 bases and J by 7 bases, 9 bases remained unmatched. CDR3 loop: CARTTGSNANVLTF. The DNA of the CDR3 is TGTGCCAGGACGACAGGGTCGAATGCCAACGTCCTGACTTTC.

The genes are TRBV7-8 and TRBJ2-5; 7 bases fit TRBD2. This CDR3 is 15 amino acids long. From germline, CDR1 is SGHVS and CDR2 FQNEAQ. The V and J ends lost 6 bases and 0 bases, in that order; junction bases with no gene match: 7. The CDR3, as DNA: TGTGCCAGCAGTTACCCTAGCGGTTACCAAGAGACCCAGTACTTC. As protein: CASSYPSGYQETQYF.

The rearrangement joins TRBV12-5 to TRBJ2-3, with D possibly TRBD2 on 6 matching bases. CDR1 and CDR2 (germline): LGHNT, FRNRAP. The ends were cut back, 2 bases at V and 1 base at J, with 28 bases in the middle. The CDR3 has 21 amino acids. CDR3 in DNA: TGTGCTAGTGGTTTGCGAGGCACGGGAGCGGTCTTTGGTGAGGGCACAGATACGCAGTATTTT. It codes for CASGLRGTGAVFGEGTDTQYF.

The chain combines TRBV7-9 with TRBJ2-6, with 7 bases that match TRBD1. V lost 8 bases and J lost 1; bases outside the gene matches: 2. This CDR3 spans 14 amino acids. Germline V gene lookup returns CDR1 SEHNR and CDR2 FQNEAQ (reference sequence). The CDR3 bases are TGTGCCAGCGACAGGGCGTCTGGGGCCAACGTCCTGACTTTC. It yields the protein CASDRASGANVLTF.

A few counts support this clone. The sample carries other DNA sequences with the same CDR3. The chain is built from TRBV19 and TRBJ1-6; D is unresolved. Germline values: CDR1 LNHDA, CDR2 SQIVND (reference sequence). CDR3 size: 14 residues. Between the trimmed V and J ends, which lost 6 bases and 0 bases, there was a span of 6 bases. CDR3 sequence reads: CASRHSSYNSPLHF. For the CDR3, the DNA is TGTGCCAGTAGACACAGCTCCTATAATTCACCCCTCCACTTT.

The gene calls are TRBV7-9 and TRBJ2-2, with a possible D match to TRBD2 (6 bases). This CDR3 region has 16 residues. CDR1 and CDR2 from the germline V gene are SEHNR and FQNEAQ (reference sequence). The V end was cut by 4 bases, the J end by 5 bases, with 17 bases between. The DNA for the CDR3 is TGTGCCAGCAGCTACCGGGACTCGAAGGCGACCGGGGAGCTGTTTTTT. Its translation: CASSYRDSKATGELFF.

In nucleotides, the CDR3 is TGTGCCACCAGTGATTGGGACGGGAGAGAAGCTTTCTTT. Translating gives CATSDWDGREAFF. This chain connects TRBV24-1 to TRBJ1-1; the D gene is possibly TRBD1 (5 bases). Germline-derived CDR1 and CDR2 are KGHDR and SFDVKD. V lost 2 bases to trimming and J lost 8 bases, with 11 bases between them. The CDR3 contains 13 residues.

The chain couples TRBV11-2 to TRBJ2-1, with 9 nucleotides matching TRBD1. The CDR3 runs to 14 residues. V was clipped by 3 bases and J by 7 bases; unmatched bases: 4. The germline gives CDR1 SGHAT, CDR2 FQNNGV. CDR3 protein: CASSFGTGRNEQFF. The CDR3 DNA reads as TGTGCCAGCAGCTTCGGGACAGGGCGGAATGAGCAGTTCTTC.

J is TRBJ2-1 and V is TRBV7-9; 10 nucleotides agree with TRBD2. The length of the CDR3 is 14 residues. V lost 8 bases to trimming and J lost 8 bases; unmatched junction nucleotides: 9. Germline CDR1 and CDR2: SEHNR and FQNEAQ (reference sequence). The CDR3 region is CASESLAGVYEQFF. The DNA of the CDR3 is TGTGCCAGCGAGAGCCTAGCGGGAGTCTATGAGCAGTTCTTC. Using reference TRBV7-9 and TRBJ2-1 for the parts outside the CDR3, the full variable domain is DTGVSQNPRHKITKRGQNVTFRCDPISEHNRLYWYRQTLGQGPEFLTYFQNEAQLEKSRLLSDRFSAERPKGSFSTLEIQRTEQGDSAMYLCASESLAGVYEQFFGPGTRLTVL.

The chain is built from TRBV2 and TRBJ2-5, with 8 nucleotides matching TRBD2. The CDR3 covers 14 residues. Germline lookup yields CDR1 SNHLY and CDR2 FYNNEI. V lost 7 bases and J lost 4; bases outside the gene matches: 8. CDR3 bases: TGTGCCAGCATCTCTCAGCGGGGGTCAGAGACCCAGTACTTC. It codes for CASISQRGSETQYF.

The CDR3 here is CASSYPQNTEAFF. As DNA, the CDR3 is TGTGCCAGCAGTTACCCCCAGAACACTGAAGCTTTCTTT. The rearrangement joins TRBV6-5 to TRBJ1-1; D remains ambiguous. The ends were cut back, 2 bases at V and 1 base at J, with 5 bases in the middle. The CDR3 sequence is 13 residues long. The V gene's germline CDR1 is MNHEY and CDR2 SVGAGI.

The chain combines TRBV4-1 with TRBJ2-5; the match to TRBD1 covers 9 bases. Germline CDR1 and CDR2: MGHRA and YSYEKL. Trimming at V came to 4 bases and at J to 5 bases, leaving 5 bases not matched to a gene. The CDR3 has 14 residues. This CDR3 reads CASSRGQGFETQYF. The CDR3 DNA is TGCGCCAGCAGCCGTGGACAGGGGTTTGAGACCCAGTACTTC.

The J gene is TRBJ2-5, the V gene TRBV11-3, with 7 bases identical to TRBD2. Germline lookup yields CDR1 SGHNT and CDR2 YENEEA. Trimming cost V 4 bases and J 2 bases; bases outside gene matches: 10. The CDR3 runs 16 residues. The CDR3 spells CASSSSRGVTQETQYF. The CDR3 DNA follows: TGTGCCAGCAGCTCCTCCCGGGGGGTTACACAAGAGACCCAGTACTTC.

The CDR3 protein is CASSLEGGIYEQYF. DNA of the CDR3: TGCGCCAGCAGCTTGGAGGGAGGGATCTACGAGCAGTACTTC. V is TRBV5-1 and J is TRBJ2-7, with 7 bases identical to TRBD2. The CDR3 runs 14 residues. CDR1 SGHRS and CDR2 YFSETQ come from the germline V gene. The V segment lost 0 bases and the J segment 3 bases; nucleotides outside the gene matches: 3. Combining the CDR3 with reference TRBV5-1 and TRBJ2-7 gives the whole variable domain KAGVTQTPRYLIKTRGQQVTLSCSPISGHRSVSWYQQTPGQGLQFLFEYFSETQRNKGNFPGRFSGRQFSNSRSEMNVSTLELGDSALYLCASSLEGGIYEQYFGPGTRLTVT.

The chain has TRBV27 and TRBJ2-3, with 8 nucleotides matching TRBD1. CDR3 length equals 15 residues. Unmatched junction bases numbered 5, after V lost 4 bases and J lost 2 bases. Germline CDR1 reads MNHEY; CDR2 reads SMNVEV (reference sequence). The CDR3 DNA sequence: TGTGCCAGCAGTTCGGGACAGGACACCACAGATACGCAGTATTTT. Translated: CASSSGQDTTDTQYF.

The chain carries TRBV30 and TRBJ1-6, with TRBD1 as a possible D gene (5 bases). With 0 bases removed from V and 9 bases from J, the gap between germline ends came to 9 bases. Germline loops: CDR1 GTSNPN, CDR2 SVGIG (reference sequence). The CDR3 spans 13 residues. CDR3 residues: CAWSVRGGSPLHF. CDR3 nucleotides: TGTGCCTGGAGTGTACGGGGGGGTTCACCCCTCCACTTT. Together with reference TRBV30 and TRBJ1-6, the CDR3 gives the full variable domain: SQTIHQWPATLVQPVGSPLSLECTVEGTSNPNLYWYRQAAGRGLQLLFYSVGIGQISSEVPQNLSASRPQDRQFILSSKKLLLSDSGFYLCAWSVRGGSPLHFGNGTRLTVT.

V gene TRBV14 combines with J gene TRBJ2-1; 15 bases align to TRBD2. Looked up from germline, CDR1 is SGHDN and CDR2 is FVKESK. Germline trimming cut 4 bases from V and 4 bases from J; bases unmatched to any gene: 5. This CDR3 is 17 amino acids long. CDR3 sequence reads: CASSPRGLAGGYNEQFF. In DNA form, the CDR3 reads TGTGCCAGCAGCCCCCGTGGACTAGCGGGAGGGTACAATGAGCAGTTCTTC.

The V call is TRBV7-8, the J call TRBJ2-7; D perhaps matches TRBD1 (6 bases). The V and J ends lost 6 bases and 6 bases respectively, with 21 bases between them. The germline V gene encodes CDR1 SGHVS and CDR2 FQNEAQ. The CDR3 sequence is 15 residues long. The CDR3 DNA sequence: TGTGCCAGCAGACCCGGACAGCACCTACCTGCCGAGCAGTACTTC. Its protein product is CASRPGQHLPAEQYF.

Here the CDR3 reads CATTTGANTEAFF. CDR3 DNA: TGTGCCACCACCACAGGAGCGAACACTGAAGCTTTCTTT. This chain joins TRBV24-1 and TRBJ1-1; D possibly corresponds to TRBD1 (5 bases). The CDR3 runs to 13 residues. From germline, CDR1 is KGHDR and CDR2 SFDVKD. With 8 bases removed from V and 1 base from J, the gap between germline ends came to 10 bases.

The J gene is TRBJ1-2, the V gene TRBV6-5; D gene unclear. CDR3 length: 14 residues. Germline V gene lookup returns CDR1 MNHEY and CDR2 SVGAGI. V was trimmed by 2 bases and J by 4 bases, leaving 11 bases between them. The CDR3: CASSYMGPPYGYTF. The CDR3 DNA reads as TGTGCCAGCAGTTACATGGGCCCACCCTATGGCTACACCTTC.

The CDR3 here is CASSLSDRGPYEQYF. The CDR3 DNA reads as TGTGCCAGCAGCTTGTCTGACAGGGGGCCCTACGAGCAGTACTTC. The J gene is TRBJ2-7, the V gene TRBV5-6, with TRBD1 matching over 10 bases. The J segment lost 2 bases and the V segment lost 1 base, leaving 3 bases of the junction unmatched. CDR1 is SGHDT and CDR2 is YYEEEE in the germline V gene. This CDR3 has 15 residues.

The V gene is TRBV19, the J gene TRBJ2-2; 7 bases agree with TRBD2. Unmatched junction bases numbered 8, after V lost 4 bases and J lost 0 bases. CDR1 and CDR2 from the germline V gene are LNHDA and SQIVND (reference sequence). This CDR3 comprises 17 residues. As DNA, the CDR3 is TGTGCCAGTAGTACCCACGCGCTAGCGGCGAACACCGGGGAGCTGTTTTTT. Translation: CASSTHALAANTGELFF. The full variable domain, in which reference TRBV19 and TRBJ2-2 provide the parts outside the CDR3, is DGGITQSPKYLFRKEGQNVTLSCEQNLNHDAMYWYRQDPGQGLRLIYYSQIVNDFQKGDIAEGYSVSREKKESFPLTVTSAQKNPTAFYLCASSTHALAANTGELFFGEGSRLTVL.

V and J are TRBV7-8 and TRBJ2-2, with 7 bases fitting TRBD2. Per germline, CDR1 SGHVS and CDR2 FQNEAQ. The CDR3 sequence is 15 residues long. V lost 5 bases, J lost 4 bases, and 7 bases stayed unmatched. The CDR3 loop reads CASSGKGGSTGELFF. CDR3 sequence (DNA): TGTGCCAGCAGCGGGAAAGGCGGGAGCACCGGGGAGCTGTTTTTT.

The chain has TRBV2 and TRBJ1-1; D not certain. The CDR3 sequence is 16 residues long. Germline V gene lookup returns CDR1 SNHLY and CDR2 FYNNEI. Trimming took 11 bases from V and 1 from J, leaving 23 bases between them. The chain's CDR3 is CAPLGEFWVGNTEAFF. The CDR3 DNA sequence: TGTGCCCCCCTCGGGGAGTTCTGGGTGGGGAACACTGAAGCTTTCTTT.

V is TRBV4-1 and J is TRBJ2-7; possibly TRBD2 for D (6 bases). The CDR3 runs 15 residues. Looked up from germline, CDR1 is MGHRA and CDR2 is YSYEKL. V lost 2 bases, J lost 5 bases, and 16 bases lay in between. CDR3 DNA: TGCGCCAGCAGCCAACCCCGGACTCTAGCGAACGAGCAGTACTTC. Translating it yields CASSQPRTLANEQYF.